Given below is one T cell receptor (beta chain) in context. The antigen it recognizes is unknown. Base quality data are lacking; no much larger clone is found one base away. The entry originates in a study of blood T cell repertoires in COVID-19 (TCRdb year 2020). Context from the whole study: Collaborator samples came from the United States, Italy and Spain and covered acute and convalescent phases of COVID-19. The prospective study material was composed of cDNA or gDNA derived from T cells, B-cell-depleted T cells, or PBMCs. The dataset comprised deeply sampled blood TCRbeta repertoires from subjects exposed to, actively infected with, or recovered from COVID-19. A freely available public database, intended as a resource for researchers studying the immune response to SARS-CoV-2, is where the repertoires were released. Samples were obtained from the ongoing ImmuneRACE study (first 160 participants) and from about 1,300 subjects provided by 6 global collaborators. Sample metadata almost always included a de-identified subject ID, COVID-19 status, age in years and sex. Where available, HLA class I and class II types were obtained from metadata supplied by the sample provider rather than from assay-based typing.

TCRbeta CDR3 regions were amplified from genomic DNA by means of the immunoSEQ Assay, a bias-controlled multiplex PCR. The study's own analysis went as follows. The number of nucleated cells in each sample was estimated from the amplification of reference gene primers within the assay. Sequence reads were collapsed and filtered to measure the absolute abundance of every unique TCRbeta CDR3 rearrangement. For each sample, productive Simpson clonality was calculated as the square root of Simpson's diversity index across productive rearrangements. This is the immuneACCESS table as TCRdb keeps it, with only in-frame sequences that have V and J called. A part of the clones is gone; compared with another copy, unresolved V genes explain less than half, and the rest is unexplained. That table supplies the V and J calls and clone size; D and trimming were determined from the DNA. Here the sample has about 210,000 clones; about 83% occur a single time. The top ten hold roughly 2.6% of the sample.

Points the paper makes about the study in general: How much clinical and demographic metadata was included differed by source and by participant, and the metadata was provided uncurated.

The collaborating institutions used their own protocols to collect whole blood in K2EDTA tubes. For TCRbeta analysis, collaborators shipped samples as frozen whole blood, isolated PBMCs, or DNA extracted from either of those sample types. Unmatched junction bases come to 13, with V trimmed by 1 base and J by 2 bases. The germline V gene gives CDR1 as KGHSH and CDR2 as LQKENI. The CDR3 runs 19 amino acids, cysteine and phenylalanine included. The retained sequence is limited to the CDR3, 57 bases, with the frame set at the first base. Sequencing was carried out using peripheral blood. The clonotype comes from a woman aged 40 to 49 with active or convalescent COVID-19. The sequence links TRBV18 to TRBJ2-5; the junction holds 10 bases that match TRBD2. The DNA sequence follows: TGTGCCAGCTCACCACGGATGGAAGCGGGAGGGCGGAGGCAAGAGACCCAGTACTTC. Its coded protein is CASSPRMEAGGRRQETQYF.